A selection of T cell receptor beta chains follows, all from one sample in a study of CD8+CD57+ T cells in acquired aplastic anemia. TCRdb independently ran MiXCR on the reads; one entry per CDR3 protein. Of around 250,000 distinct CDR3 sequences in the sample, 82% were seen once. The sequenced sample was sorted CD4+, CD8+, or CD8+CD57+ T cells (not recorded which) from PBMCs. The receptors shown here come from a human donor with aplastic anemia. CDR3s include the opening cysteine and the closing phenylalanine or tryptophan. D genes are given only for firm matches. The size of a clone is reported for some rows only, either as once, few or many, or as a class for expanded clones.

>TRBV7-8|NA|TRBJ2-1|NA
CASSFARGPDTQEQFF
TGTGCCAGCAGCTTTGCAAGAGGCCCCGATACGCAGGAGCAGTTCTTC
>TRBV29-1|NA|TRBJ1-5|TRBD1
CSVELTGAGNQPQHF
TGCAGCGTTGAGCTGACAGGGGCAGGCAATCAGCCCCAGCATTTT
>TRBV15|NA|TRBJ2-1|NA
CATSSGGIHEQFF
TGTGCCACCAGCAGTGGGGGCATCCATGAGCAGTTCTTC
>TRBV7-8|NA|TRBJ1-6|NA
CASSLGGGRDTQPLHF
TGTGCCAGCAGCTTAGGGGGGGGCCGCGATACGCAACCCCTCCACTTT
>TRBV9|NA|TRBJ2-7|NA
CASSVGPSCEQYF
TGTGCCAGCAGCGTAGGTCCCAGCTGCGAGCAGTACTTC
>TRBV7-2|NA|TRBJ1-6|NA
CASSLGADGYASPLHF
TGTGCCAGCAGCTTGGGTGCGGACGGCTATGCTTCACCCCTCCACTTT
>TRBV7-9|once|TRBJ2-5|NA
CASSLARRTRENQYF
TGTGCCAGCAGCTTAGCCCGAAGGACAAGGGAGAACCAGTACTTC
>TRBV15|NA|TRBJ1-2|NA
CATSRGASQVDYGYTF
TGTGCCACCAGCAGGGGGGCCAGCCAAGTGGACTATGGCTACACCTTC
>TRBV9|NA|TRBJ1-2|NA
CASTTGANDYTF
TGCGCCAGCACCACGGGGGCGAATGACTACACCTTC
>TRBV20-1|many|TRBJ1-1|NA
CSARVEDTEAFF
TGCAGTGCTAGAGTGGAGGACACTGAAGCTTTCTTT
>TRBV9|NA|TRBJ2-3|TRBD2
CASGDGTSDKRYF
TGTGCCAGCGGCGACGGGACTAGCGATAAGCGGTATTTT
>TRBV7-2|NA|TRBJ1-1|NA
CASSLDRTRNTQYFF
TGTGCCAGCAGCTTAGATCGGACACGGAACACTCAGTATTTCTTT
>TRBV5-6|many|TRBJ1-2|NA
CASSLGEDGLVYGYTF
TGTGCCAGCAGCTTGGGGGAGGACGGGCTCGTATATGGCTACACCTTC
>TRBV7-9|NA|TRBJ2-5|NA
CASSFANSTERTQYF
TGTGCCAGCAGCTTTGCAAACAGCACAGAAAGGACCCAGTACTTC
>TRBV7-7|NA|TRBJ2-1|NA
CAVLGRAEAQYFGQFF
NA
>TRBV7-2|NA|TRBJ2-7|TRBD1
CASTLVGQGPYEQYF
TGTGCCAGCACCTTGGTGGGACAGGGACCCTACGAGCAGTACTTC
>TRBV7-9|NA|TRBJ1-2|NA
CASSLAGHGLVYGYTF
TGTGCCAGCAGCTTGGCCGGGCACGGGCTCGTCTATGGCTACACCTTC
>TRBV20-1|many|TRBJ2-7|TRBD2
CSARDIQRGTYEQYF
TGCAGTGCTAGAGATATCCAGCGGGGGACCTACGAGCAGTACTTC
>TRBV2|NA|TRBJ2-5|TRBD2
CASSGLLAGATETQYF
TGTGCCAGCAGTGGCCTACTAGCGGGAGCCACAGAGACCCAGTACTTC
>TRBV7-2|NA|TRBJ2-3|NA
CASSEGGADTTYF
TGTGCCAGCAGCGAAGGGGGAGCAGATACTACGTATTTT
>TRBV7-9|NA|TRBJ1-5|NA
CASSFGSGRNQDQHF
TGTGCCAGCAGCTTTGGGAGCGGCCGAAATCAGGACCAGCATTTT
>TRBV2|NA|TRBJ2-2|NA
CASGGGTGELFF
TGTGCCAGCGGTGGGGGGACCGGGGAGCTGTTTTTT
>TRBV10-3|NA|TRBJ2-5|TRBD2
CAISDGPSGGYQETQYF
TGTGCCATCAGTGATGGTCCTAGCGGTGGGTACCAAGAGACCCAGTACTTC
>TRBV7-9|NA|TRBJ2-3|NA
CASSLVRGPLFFDF
TGTGCCAGCAGCTTAGTACGCGGGCCCCTGTTTTTTGATTTT
>TRBV27|many|TRBJ2-2|TRBD2
CASSFSIRGGVPVELFF
TGTGCCAGCAGTTTCTCTATCCGGGGAGGGGTCCCTGTGGAGCTGTTTTTT
>TRBV9|once|TRBJ2-1|NA
CASSVRSNTGYFEQFF
TGTGCCAGCAGCGTTCGGTCAAATACGGGGTATTTTGAGCAGTTCTTC
>TRBV19|few|TRBJ2-3|TRBD2
CASREREGPTDTQYF
TGTGCCAGTAGAGAGCGGGAGGGCCCCACAGATACGCAGTATTTT
>TRBV7-9|NA|TRBJ2-3|NA
CAGQGARDTQYFDF
NA
>TRBV19|NA|TRBJ1-1|NA
CASSVARGANTEPFF
NA
>TRBV12-3/TRBV12-4|NA|TRBJ1-6|NA
CASSLSTGWRSPLHF
TGTGCCAGCAGTTTATCCACAGGGTGGCGTTCACCCCTCCACTTT
>TRBV11-3|NA|TRBJ2-7|NA
CASSLDVTAGEQYF
TGTGCCAGCAGCTTAGATGTGACAGCGGGCGAGCAGTACTTC
>TRBV25-1|once|TRBJ2-5|NA
CASSEQASQETQYF
TGTGCCAGCAGTGAACAAGCGTCCCAAGAGACCCAGTACTTC
>TRBV7-8|few|TRBJ2-3|NA
CASGDGGTHKPYF
TGTGCCAGCGGGGACGGGGGCACACATAAGCCGTATTTT
>TRBV9|NA|TRBJ2-3|NA
CASSSRDGALEHDF
TGTGCCAGCAGCTCACGGGACGGGGCCTTGGAGCATGATTTT
>TRBV9|NA|TRBJ2-7|NA
CASTPQGIPEPYF
TGTGCCAGCACCCCGCAAGGGATCCCTGAGCCGTACTTC
>TRBV7-3|NA|TRBJ1-6|NA
CASSLSSYNSSRHF
TGTGCCAGCAGCTTGAGTTCCTATAATTCCTCCCGCCACTTT
>TRBV24-1|NA|TRBJ2-1|NA
CATSIKRTITEQFF
TGTGCCACCAGTATCAAGAGAACAATTACTGAGCAGTTCTTC
>TRBV7-8|NA|TRBJ2-3|NA
CASGAEGTDTQYF
TGTGCCAGCGGCGCCGAGGGCACAGATACGCAGTATTTT
>TRBV15|once|TRBJ2-5|NA
CATSRGSVQVTESF
TGTGCCACCAGCAGAGGCAGCGTGCAAGTGACCGAGTCCTTC
>TRBV2|NA|TRBJ1-5|NA
CASVKGAERTDAFF
TGTGCCAGCGTAAAGGGTGCGGAGAGGACTGACGCGTTCTTT
>TRBV7-9|NA|TRBJ2-3|NA
CASSLVLGDLGVRQYF
TGTGCCAGCAGCTTAGTACTCGGGGACCTCGGAGTTAGACAGTATTTT
>TRBV5-1|NA|TRBJ1-6|TRBD1
CASSLDRGGNSPLHF
TGCGCCAGCAGCTTGGACAGGGGTGGTAATTCACCCCTCCACTTT
>TRBV10-3|few|TRBJ1-3|NA
CAISVRAPGNTIYF
TGTGCCATCAGTGTCAGGGCACCTGGAAACACCATATATTTT
>TRBV7-9|NA|TRBJ2-3|NA
CASRRGTDTGALYF
TGTGCCAGCAGGAGGGGGACGGACACCGGGGCGCTGTATTTT
>TRBV20-1|once|TRBJ1-6|NA
CSASPGGVGNSPLHF
TGCAGTGCTAGCCCTGGGGGAGTTGGTAATTCACCCCTCCACTTT
>TRBV10-3|NA|TRBJ1-1|NA
CAISATVETEAFF
TGTGCCATCAGTGCTACCGTGGAAACTGAAGCTTTCTTT